The clone carrying this T cell receptor beta chain was found a few times. The antigen remains unidentified. The second PCR ran about 6 to 12 cycles with a sample-barcoded 5' primer and J-beta primers. TCRdb reprocessed the 5' RACE reads via MiXCR and lists one record per CDR3 protein. The sample yields fewer than 800,000 distinct CDR3 sequences, about 21% seen once. Staff drew about 10 milliliters of peripheral blood from each donor. This sample was taken from a study of blood T cells in healthy people across ages. Study outcomes and limitations: Both higher diversity and more naive CD4+ cells marked long-lived donors when set against aged donors. There was a strong correlation between TCR beta diversity and naive T cell percentage. Per million T cells, TCR beta diversity dropped about linearly as age rose.

This CDR3 contains 14 residues. V was pared by 5 bases and J by 6 bases, with 4 bases of the junction left unmatched. Germline values: CDR1 DFQATT, CDR2 SNEGSKA (reference sequence). V and J are TRBV20-1 and TRBJ2-1; TRBD2 matches at 13 bases. The TCR comes from a man in his 70s in good health. Sequencing was performed on blood. The CDR3 DNA reads TGCAGTGCTCCCGGGACTAGCGGGATCAATGAGCAGTTCTTC. Protein sequence: CSAPGTSGINEQFF.